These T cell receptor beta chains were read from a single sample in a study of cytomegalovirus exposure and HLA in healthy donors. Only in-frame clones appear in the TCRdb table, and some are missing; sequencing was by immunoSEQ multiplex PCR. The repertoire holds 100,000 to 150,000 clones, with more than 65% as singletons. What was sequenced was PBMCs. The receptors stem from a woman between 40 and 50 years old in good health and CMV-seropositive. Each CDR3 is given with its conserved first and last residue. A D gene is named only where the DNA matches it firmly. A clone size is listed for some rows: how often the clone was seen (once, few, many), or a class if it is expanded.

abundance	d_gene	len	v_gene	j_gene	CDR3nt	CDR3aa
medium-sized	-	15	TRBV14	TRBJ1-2	TGTGCCAGCAGCCATAGTCAGGGTGGGATCTATGGCTACACCTTC	CASSHSQGGIYGYTF
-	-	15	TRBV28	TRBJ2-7	TGTGCCAGCAGTTTCTCTGGGACACGTTCCTACGAGCAGTACTTC	CASSFSGTRSYEQYF
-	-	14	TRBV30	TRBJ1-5	TGTGCCTGGAGTGATGGCGGGTTCAATCAGCCCCAGCATTTT	CAWSDGGFNQPQHF
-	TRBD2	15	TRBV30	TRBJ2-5	TGTGCCTGGAGTGGGGCTAGCGGGAGAGGTGAGACCCAGTACTTC	CAWSGASGRGETQYF
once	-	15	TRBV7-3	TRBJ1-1	TGTGCCAGCAGCTTAACGGCCAACATGAACACTGAAGCTTTCTTT	CASSLTANMNTEAFF
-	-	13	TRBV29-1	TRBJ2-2	TGCAGCGGGAGAGGACAGAACACCGGGGAGCTGTTTTTT	CSGRGQNTGELFF
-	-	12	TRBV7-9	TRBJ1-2	TGTGCCAGCAGCTTGGTAGGAGCTGGCTACACCTTC	CASSLVGAGYTF
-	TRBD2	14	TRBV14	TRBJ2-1	TGTGCCAGCAGCGGGACTAGCGGGAGCGTTGAGCAGTTCTTC	CASSGTSGSVEQFF
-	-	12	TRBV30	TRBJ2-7	TGTGCCTGGTCAGGAGGGGCCTACGAGCAGTACTTC	CAWSGGAYEQYF
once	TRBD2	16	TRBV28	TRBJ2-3	TGTGCCAGCACCTTAACTAGCGGGAGTGTGAAAGATACGCAGTATTTT	CASTLTSGSVKDTQYF
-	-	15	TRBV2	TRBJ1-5	TGTGCCAGCACCGAAGGCAGGGCTATCTATCAGCCCCAGCATTTT	CASTEGRAIYQPQHF
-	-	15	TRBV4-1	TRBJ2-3	TGCGCCAGCAGCCCTAGACTAGATTTCACAGATACGCAGTATTTT	CASSPRLDFTDTQYF
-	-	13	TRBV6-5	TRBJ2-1	TGTGCCAGCAGCAGACTACCCTGGGATGAGCAGTTCTTC	CASSRLPWDEQFF
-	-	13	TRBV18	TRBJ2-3	TGTGCCAGCTCACCACAGACGGGAGATACGCAGTATTTT	CASSPQTGDTQYF
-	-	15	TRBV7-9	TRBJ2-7	TGTGCCAGCAGCCCCAAGACAGATTCGTCCTACGAGCAGTACTTC	CASSPKTDSSYEQYF
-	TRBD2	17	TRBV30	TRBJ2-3	TGTGCCTGGAGTGTAGTTCGTACTAGCGGGAGTTCAGATACGCAGTATTTT	CAWSVVRTSGSSDTQYF
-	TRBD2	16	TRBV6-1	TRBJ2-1	TGTGCCAGCAGTGCTAGACTAGCGGGAGTCCACAATGAGCAGTTCTTC	CASSARLAGVHNEQFF
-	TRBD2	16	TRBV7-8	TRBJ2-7	TGTGCCAGCAGCCTGCACGGGACTAGCGTAACCTACGAGCAGTACTTC	CASSLHGTSVTYEQYF
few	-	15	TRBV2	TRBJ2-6	TGTGCCAGCAGTGTACAGGGCTCTGGGGCCAACGTCCTGACTTTC	CASSVQGSGANVLTF
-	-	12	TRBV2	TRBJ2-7	TGTGCCAGCTCCGGACTACTATACGAGCAGTACTTC	CASSGLLYEQYF
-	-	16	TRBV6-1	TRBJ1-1	TGTGCCAGCAGTGGTCCCCAGGGCGGAATGAACACTGAAGCTTTCTTT	CASSGPQGGMNTEAFF
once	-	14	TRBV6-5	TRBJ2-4	TGTGCCAGCAGCCCCGACCGAGGCAAAAACATTCAGTACTTC	CASSPDRGKNIQYF
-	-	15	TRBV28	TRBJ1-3	TGTGCCAGCAGTAAACACGAGGGCTTTGGAAACACCATATATTTT	CASSKHEGFGNTIYF
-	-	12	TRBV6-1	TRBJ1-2	TGTGCCAGCATGGAGGGCGAGGGAGGCTACACCTTC	CASMEGEGGYTF
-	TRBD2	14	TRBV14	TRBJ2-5	TGTGCCAGCAGTGGACTAGCGGGAGAGCAGACCCAGTACTTC	CASSGLAGEQTQYF
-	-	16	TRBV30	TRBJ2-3	TGTGCCTGGAGTGTGCGGTCCAGGGGCGTTTCAGATACGCAGTATTTT	CAWSVRSRGVSDTQYF
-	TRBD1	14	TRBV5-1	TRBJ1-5	TGCGCCAGCAGCCGGACAGGGGGTCAGCAGCCCCAGCATTTT	CASSRTGGQQPQHF
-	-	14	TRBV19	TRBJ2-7	TGTGCCAGTAGTCCGAACAGGGGAGGCTACGAGCAGTACTTC	CASSPNRGGYEQYF
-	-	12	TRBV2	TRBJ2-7	TGTGCCAGCAGCGTCACCTCCTACGAGCAGTACTTC	CASSVTSYEQYF
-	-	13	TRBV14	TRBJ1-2	TGTGCCAGCAGCCCCGACCAGGGGTATGGCTACACCTTC	CASSPDQGYGYTF
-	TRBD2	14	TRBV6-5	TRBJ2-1	TGTGCCAGCAGGGCCTATCTAGCGGGGGGTGAGCAGTTCTTC	CASRAYLAGGEQFF
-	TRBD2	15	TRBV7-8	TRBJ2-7	TGTGCCAGCTGCTTGGTAGCGGGAGGATTTTCCGAGCAGTACTTC	CASCLVAGGFSEQYF
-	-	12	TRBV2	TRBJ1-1	TGTGCCAGCGGGCGGGGGCAGGCTGAAGCTTTCTTT	CASGRGQAEAFF